This T cell receptor (beta chain) was documented in a study of T cell responses to AZD1222 COVID-19 vaccine. Study results and limitations: Regions 160-218 and 743-854 held dominance among vaccine-associated CD4 TCRs, which spanned spike. It should be noted that donors were predominantly white British and more often female, and clonal diversity was possibly underestimated. Repertoires were obtained solely post-peak T cell response. The study found Spike-specific TCR breadth and depth rose after two AZD1222 doses.

Profiling relied on immunoSEQ multiplex PCR, and the TCRdb table lists in-frame clones only, not all of them. The top ten hold about 50% of the sample, which has roughly 100,000 clones, 90% to 95% seen once. This clone appeared a single time. Its antigen is unidentified. Trimming removed 5 bases from V and 3 bases from J, with 11 bases in between. The CDR3 runs 13 residues. The receptor was derived from an adult in good health. The material was peripheral blood, obtained on day 0 of AZD1222 vaccination. V is TRBV12-3 or TRBV12-4 and J is TRBJ2-7, with D perhaps TRBD2 (5 bases). Here the CDR3 reads CASSRLLGYEQYF. In DNA form, the CDR3 reads TGTGCCAGCAGTCGACTACTAGGCTACGAGCAGTACTTC.